Following are 19 T cell receptor beta chains from one sample sequenced in a study of OX40 agonist ivuxolimab in advanced cancers. Here immunoSEQ multiplex PCR was the method, and the copy in TCRdb shows in-frame clones only, minus some. The data show about 62,000 clones, roughly 85% seen once. Here the sequenced sample was CD4+ or CD8+ T cells sorted from blood, taken in a trial of the OX40 agonist ivuxolimab. The receptors shown here come from an adult with an advanced solid tumor such as melanoma, head and neck, liver or kidney cancer.

V is TRBV28 and J is TRBJ2-3; D remains ambiguous. The CDR3 is made up of 13 amino acids. The ends were cut back, 8 bases at V and 0 bases at J, with 9 bases in the middle. Germline V lookup: CDR1 MDHEN, CDR2 SYDVKM. The CDR3 DNA sequence: TGTGCCAGCCGTAGTATGAGCACAGATACGCAGTATTTT. Residues: CASRSMSTDTQYF.

The CDR3 here is CASSTQGTQPQHF. CDR3 nucleotides: TGCGCCAGCAGTACACAGGGGACTCAGCCCCAGCATTTT. V and J are TRBV10-2 and TRBJ1-5; 7 nucleotides align to TRBD1. CDR3 length equals 13 residues. Germline V gene lookup returns CDR1 WSHSY and CDR2 SAAADI. J gave up 6 bases and V 5 bases, and 4 bases lay outside the gene matches.

The chain joins TRBV6-1 to TRBJ1-1; 8 nucleotides line up with TRBD1. Germline V gene lookup returns CDR1 MNHNS and CDR2 SASEGT. This CDR3 is built from 15 residues. Unmatched junction bases numbered 12, after V lost 6 bases and J lost 6 bases. CDR3 in DNA: TGTGCCAGCAGCCAACGACAGGGGATGCGAGCTGAAGCTTTCTTT. This gives the protein CASSQRQGMRAEAFF.

The chain employs TRBV11-3 and TRBJ2-3; D is unclear. Per the germline V gene, CDR1 is SGHNT and CDR2 is YENEEA. CDR3 length: 13 residues. V was pared by 5 bases and J by 2 bases, with 8 bases between. The CDR3 coding sequence is TGTGCCAGCAGCCGTCGAATCACAGATACGCAGTATTTT. The encoded protein is CASSRRITDTQYF. Looking up the rest from reference TRBV11-3 and TRBJ2-3 gives the full variable domain: EAGVVQSPRYKIIEKKQPVAFWCNPISGHNTLYWYLQNLGQGPELLIRYENEEAVDDSQLPKDRFSAERLKGVDSTLKIQPAELGDSAVYLCASSRRITDTQYFGPGTRLTVL.

The chain joins TRBV6-6 to TRBJ2-1; D remains unclear. Germline V gives CDR1 MNHNY, CDR2 SVGAGI (reference sequence). The CDR3 spans 13 residues. V gave up 6 bases and J gave up 3 bases, with 9 bases separating them. The CDR3 region is CASRLTLYNEQFF. In DNA form, the CDR3 reads TGTGCCAGCAGATTGACACTCTACAATGAGCAGTTCTTC.

This clone was seen just once. The chain links TRBV5-1 to TRBJ2-7, with 10 bases identical to TRBD2. With 4 bases clipped from V and 0 bases from J, the junction kept 7 bases outside the gene matches. Per germline, CDR1 SGHRS and CDR2 YFSETQ. The CDR3 covers 16 residues. This CDR3 reads CASSPLAGAASYEQYF. In DNA form, the CDR3 reads TGCGCCAGCAGCCCGCTAGCGGGGGCCGCCTCCTACGAGCAGTACTTC.

This chain links TRBV7-9 with TRBJ2-7; 8 bases fit TRBD1. The CDR3 contains 14 residues. V lost 2 bases to trimming and J lost 5 bases; unmatched junction nucleotides: 5. CDR1 is SEHNR, CDR2 FQNEAQ, per germline (reference sequence). The CDR3 DNA is TGTGCCAGCAGCTTACTACCGACAGGGGACGAGCAGTACTTC. Residues: CASSLLPTGDEQYF. Drawing the rest from reference TRBV7-9 and TRBJ2-7, the complete variable domain is DTGVSQNPRHKITKRGQNVTFRCDPISEHNRLYWYRQTLGQGPEFLTYFQNEAQLEKSRLLSDRFSAERPKGSFSTLEIQRTEQGDSAMYLCASSLLPTGDEQYFGPGTRLTVT.

V usage is TRBV5-6 and J usage is TRBJ2-3, with 8 bases aligning to TRBD2. Germline CDR1 reads SGHDT; CDR2 reads YYEEEE. This CDR3 region has 15 residues. V shed 3 bases and J 4 bases; nucleotides not matched to a gene: 7. CDR3 sequence reads: CASSSEAGAPDTQYF. CDR3 sequence (DNA): TGTGCCAGCAGCTCCGAAGCGGGAGCTCCAGATACGCAGTATTTT.

As DNA, the CDR3 is TGTGCCTGGAGTGACCTCACCTACGAGCAGTACTTC. Translation gives CAWSDLTYEQYF. The rearrangement links TRBV30 to TRBJ2-7, with no clear D. Germline CDR1 GTSNPN, CDR2 SVGIG (reference sequence). V lost 1 base and J 2 bases, leaving 6 bases between the germline ends. This CDR3 has 12 amino acids.

Written as DNA, the CDR3 is TGTGCCAGCGGCAGCCGGACACCCTATAGCAATCAGCCCCAGCATTTT. Protein: CASGSRTPYSNQPQHF. J is TRBJ1-5 and V is TRBV2; D is possibly TRBD1 (5 bases). The CDR3 totals 16 residues. Germline V gene sequence: CDR1 SNHLY, CDR2 FYNNEI. Trimming left V 8 bases short and J 0 bases short, with 17 bases between.

The J gene is TRBJ2-7, the V gene TRBV2; TRBD2 matches 9 bases. Germline loops: CDR1 SNHLY, CDR2 FYNNEI. Trimming cost V 1 base and J 5 bases; bases outside gene matches: 3. This CDR3 region has 14 residues. The CDR3 sequence: CASSEGLAGNEQYF. As DNA, the CDR3 is TGTGCCAGCAGTGAAGGGCTAGCGGGAAACGAGCAGTACTTC. Variable domain in full (rest from reference TRBV2 and TRBJ2-7): EPEVTQTPSHQVTQMGQEVILRCVPISNHLYFYWYRQILGQKVEFLVSFYNNEISEKSEIFDDQFSVERPDGSNFTLKIRSTKLEDSAMYFCASSEGLAGNEQYFGPGTRLTVT.

The chain links TRBV2 to TRBJ1-5; tentatively, D is TRBD1 (6 bases). The V and J ends lost 2 bases and 1 base respectively, with 6 bases between them. CDR1 and CDR2 from the germline V gene are SNHLY and FYNNEI. This CDR3 region has 14 residues. The CDR3 spells CASSEQGSNQPQHF. In DNA, the CDR3 is TGTGCCAGCAGTGAACAGGGGAGCAATCAGCCCCAGCATTTT.

The rearrangement uses TRBV9 and TRBJ2-7; TRBD2 might be the D (7 bases). From germline, CDR1 is SGDLS and CDR2 YYNGEE. The CDR3 sequence is 12 residues long. V was cut by 5 bases and J by 5 bases, with 11 bases left in between. In nucleotides, the CDR3 is TGTGCCAGCAGGAGAGGGGGGGACGAGCAGTACTTC. This translates into CASRRGGDEQYF.

The rearrangement uses TRBV7-8 and TRBJ2-1; D tentatively fits TRBD1 or TRBD2 (5 bases each). The V gene lost 8 bases and the J gene lost 9 bases, with 20 bases spanning the gap. CDR3 size: 14 residues. Germline-derived CDR1 and CDR2 are SGHVS and FQNEAQ. CDR3 sequence reads: CASSPGVRVGEQFF. The CDR3, as DNA: TGTGCCAGCTCCCCCGGGGTCAGGGTTGGTGAGCAGTTCTTC. Using reference TRBV7-8 and TRBJ2-1 for the parts outside the CDR3, the full variable domain is GAGVSQSPRYKVAKRGQDVALRCDPISGHVSLFWYQQALGQGPEFLTYFQNEAQLDKSGLPSDRFFAERPEGSVSTLKIQRTQQEDSAVYLCASSPGVRVGEQFFGPGTRLTVL.

The genes are TRBV7-8 and TRBJ2-7; a possible D gene is TRBD1 (6 bases). Germline loops: CDR1 SGHVS, CDR2 FQNEAQ. Trimming removed 3 bases at V and 2 bases at J, with 14 bases between. The CDR3 loop spans 15 amino acids. The CDR3 loop is CASSFLPGQTYEQYF. The DNA for the CDR3 is TGTGCCAGCAGCTTCCTCCCGGGACAAACCTACGAGCAGTACTTC.

The rearrangement joins TRBV28 to TRBJ1-5; perhaps TRBD1 as D (5 bases). The V and J ends lost 6 bases and 8 bases respectively, with 20 bases between them. The CDR3 length is 15 residues. Germline V gene data show CDR1 as MDHEN and CDR2 as SYDVKM. The CDR3 region has the DNA TGTGCCAGCAGCCCCGGGGGTGGTTGGGGTAAGCCCCAGCATTTT. This sequence encodes CASSPGGGWGKPQHF.

The V and J genes are TRBV6-5 and TRBJ2-3; 7 bases line up with TRBD1. The CDR3 length is 15 residues. Germline-derived CDR1 and CDR2 are MNHEY and SVGAGI. Trimming removed 5 bases from V and 4 bases from J; junction bases left unmatched: 9. The CDR3 sequence: CASSHRGGGADTQYF. DNA for the CDR3: TGTGCCAGCAGTCACAGGGGTGGGGGTGCAGATACGCAGTATTTT.

This sequence joins TRBV5-6 and TRBJ2-1; 9 positions match TRBD1. Trimming took 3 bases from V and 6 from J; bases not matched to a gene: 7. The CDR3 consists of 15 residues. Germline CDR1 SGHDT, CDR2 YYEEEE. CDR3 sequence reads: CASSYPGQGFNEQFF. Written as DNA, the CDR3 is TGTGCCAGCAGCTACCCGGGACAGGGATTCAATGAGCAGTTCTTC.

This clone is a singleton in its sample. The chain couples TRBV28 to TRBJ2-5; weak D call: TRBD1 (6 bases). This CDR3 is 12 amino acids long. CDR1 MDHEN and CDR2 SYDVKM come from the germline V gene. Trimming removed 8 bases from V and 4 bases from J, with 11 bases in between. CDR3 in DNA: TGTGCCAGCGGAACAGGGTTAGAGACCCAGTACTTC. The encoded protein is CASGTGLETQYF. Looking up the rest from reference TRBV28 and TRBJ2-5 gives the full variable domain: DVKVTQSSRYLVKRTGEKVFLECVQDMDHENMFWYRQDPGLGLRLIYFSYDVKMKEKGDIPEGYSVSREKKERFSLILESASTNQTSMYLCASGTGLETQYFGPGTRLLVL.